Listed below are T cell receptor beta chains from one sample, sequenced in a study of cytomegalovirus exposure and HLA in healthy donors. Here immunoSEQ multiplex PCR was the method, and the copy in TCRdb shows in-frame clones only, minus some. Of more than 80,000 clones listed, approximately 81% were seen once; the top ten hold around 1.2%. Sequencing was performed on PBMCs. The origin of the receptors is a girl aged 2-10 years in good health and CMV-seropositive. CDR3s include the opening cysteine and the closing phenylalanine or tryptophan. Fields, in order: clone size, D gene, V gene, J gene, CDR3 DNA, CDR3 protein. D genes are given only for firm matches. The size entry is marked missing in some rows and otherwise reads once, few, many or a size class.

.	.	TRBV28	TRBJ1-1	TGTGCCAGCAGTTTATTCAGGGGAGAGGGGTCTGAAGCTTTCTTT	CASSLFRGEGSEAFF
few	TRBD1	TRBV6-1	TRBJ1-1	TGTGCCAGCAGCACTACAGGGGACACTGAAGCTTTCTTT	CASSTTGDTEAFF
few	.	TRBV10-3	TRBJ1-1	TGTGCCATCAGTGAGTCCCTGTTCACTGAAGCTTTCTTT	CAISESLFTEAFF
.	.	TRBV9	TRBJ1-2	TGTGCCAGCAGCCCAAGGGAGGGGGGGAGCGACTATGGCTACACCTTC	CASSPREGGSDYGYTF
.	.	TRBV7-2	TRBJ2-1	TGTGCCAGCAGCTCCGAACGACTGGCGAGCGAGTTCTTC	CASSSERLASEFF
.	TRBD1	TRBV6-1	TRBJ1-5	TGTGCCAGCAGTGGAAGACAGGGGCCCTCATATAGCAATCAGCCCCAGCATTTT	CASSGRQGPSYSNQPQHF
few	.	TRBV25-1	TRBJ1-1	TGTGCCAGCAGCTTGGGTAGACAAGACACTGAAGCTTTCTTT	CASSLGRQDTEAFF
.	TRBD1	TRBV28	TRBJ1-3	TGTGCCAGCAGTGGTCGACAGGGTGCTGGAAACACCATATATTTT	CASSGRQGAGNTIYF
.	TRBD1	TRBV28	TRBJ1-2	TGTGCCAGCAGTCTATCCGGGACAGCCAACTATGGCTACACCTTC	CASSLSGTANYGYTF
few	.	TRBV29-1	TRBJ1-1	TGCAGCGTTGCTGTTTCTGAAGCTTTCTTT	CSVAVSEAFF
once	TRBD2	TRBV9	TRBJ2-3	TGTGCCAGCAGCGTAGGCTCCCTAGCGGGGGACACAGATACGCAGTATTTT	CASSVGSLAGDTDTQYF
.	.	TRBV4-3	TRBJ1-2	TGCGCCAGCAGCCAAGCAGGGAACTATGGCTACACCTTC	CASSQAGNYGYTF
.	TRBD1	TRBV5-1	TRBJ2-5	TGCGCCAGCAGCTTGAGACCCCCGGGACAGCAAGAGACCCAGTACTTC	CASSLRPPGQQETQYF
once	TRBD2	TRBV7-9	TRBJ2-2	TGTGCCAGCAGCTCGTTCCTCCTAGCGGGAGGGCCTCGGACCGGGGAGCTGTTTTTT	CASSSFLLAGGPRTGELFF
.	.	TRBV10-3	TRBJ2-2	TGTGCCATCACCAGCGGCGTTATCACCGGGGAGCTGTTTTTT	CAITSGVITGELFF
.	TRBD1	TRBV5-1	TRBJ2-7	TGCGCCAGCAGCTTAAATCCGGGACAGACCATGTACGAGCAGTACTTC	CASSLNPGQTMYEQYF
.	TRBD1	TRBV15	TRBJ1-1	TGTGCCACCAGCACGGGACAGGGCCTCACGAACACTGAAGCTTTCTTT	CATSTGQGLTNTEAFF
once	TRBD2	TRBV30	TRBJ2-1	TGTGCTCTCCTAGCGGGAGGGCCGGGCAATGAGCAGTTCTTC	CALLAGGPGNEQFF
.	TRBD1	TRBV18	TRBJ1-4	TGTGCCAGCTCACCATTGGTGGGACAGTATAATGAAAAACTGTTTTTT	CASSPLVGQYNEKLFF
.	.	TRBV6-1	TRBJ1-1	TGTGCCAGCAGTGAACGGGGGAACACTGAAGCTTTCTTT	CASSERGNTEAFF
.	TRBD1	TRBV28	TRBJ1-1	TGTGCCAGCAACACGGGACAGGCAGGGCTGAACACTGAAGCTTTCTTT	CASNTGQAGLNTEAFF
.	TRBD1	TRBV18	TRBJ1-2	TGTGCCAGCTCATGGACAGGGGGCGCAGAAGGACTCAAGGGCTACACCTTC	CASSWTGGAEGLKGYTF
.	TRBD1	TRBV6-5	TRBJ1-2	TGTGCCAGCACCCCGGGACAGGGACCCTATGGCTACACCTTC	CASTPGQGPYGYTF
.	TRBD1	TRBV9	TRBJ1-2	TGTGCCAGCAGTTACGGACAGGACTATGGCTACACCTTC	CASSYGQDYGYTF
.	.	TRBV29-1	TRBJ1-2	TGCAGCGTTGAAAATACTGCGGGGGGCTGGGGCTACACCTTC	CSVENTAGGWGYTF
.	TRBD2	TRBV6-1	TRBJ2-7	TGTGCCAGCAGTGAAGCGTTTAGCGGGAGTTACGAGCAGTACTTC	CASSEAFSGSYEQYF
.	.	TRBV5-6	TRBJ2-7	TGTGCCAGCAGCGGCGTTTTGAGGAACGAGCAGTACTTC	CASSGVLRNEQYF
few	TRBD1	TRBV6-5	TRBJ1-4	TGTGCCAGCAGTTACGCTATTTCCGGGACAGGGGTGAAACTGTTTTTT	CASSYAISGTGVKLFF
.	.	TRBV7-9	TRBJ1-2	TGTGCCAGCAGCTTAGCCGGGGGTGATGCGAACTATGGCTACACCTTC	CASSLAGGDANYGYTF
.	TRBD1	TRBV10-2	TRBJ2-2	TGCGCCAGCAGTGATCAGGGGGTCCCCGGGGAGCTGTTTTTT	CASSDQGVPGELFF
.	.	TRBV7-7	TRBJ1-1	TGTGCCAGCAGCCCCCCCGGTACGAACACTGAAGCTTTCTTT	CASSPPGTNTEAFF
.	TRBD2	TRBV6-5	TRBJ2-7	TGTGCCAGCAGTTCCTTGGGCGGGAGAAGGTACGAGCAGTACTTC	CASSSLGGRRYEQYF
.	TRBD1	TRBV6-6	TRBJ2-7	TGTGCCAGCAGCCTCAGACAGGGCCCCTACGAGCAGTACTTC	CASSLRQGPYEQYF
few	TRBD1	TRBV29-1	TRBJ2-3	TGCAGCGGACTACAGGGGACCACAGATACGCAGTATTTT	CSGLQGTTDTQYF
.	.	TRBV7-9	TRBJ2-7	TGTGCCACGGGGGAGTACGAGCAGTACTTC	CATGEYEQYF
.	.	TRBV4-3	TRBJ1-1	TGCGCCAGCAGCCAAGATCTTCGCGGTTTGGGGGGTACTGAAGCTTTCTTT	CASSQDLRGLGGTEAFF
.	.	TRBV2	TRBJ2-2	TGTGCCAGCAGGCCCGAGAGGAACACCGGGGAGCTGTTTTTT	CASRPERNTGELFF
.	TRBD1	TRBV7-2	TRBJ1-2	TGTGCCAGCACCCAAAGGACAGGGCCGGTTGGCTACACCTTC	CASTQRTGPVGYTF
.	TRBD1	TRBV5-1	TRBJ1-1	TGCGCCAGCAGCTGGACAGGGACGGGGGAATACACTGAAGCTTTCTTT	CASSWTGTGEYTEAFF
.	TRBD1	TRBV10-3	TRBJ1-1	TGTGCCATCGCTTTGTTGAGTAGGGGGCGAAGGAACACTGAAGCTTTCTTT	CAIALLSRGRRNTEAFF
.	TRBD2	TRBV10-3	TRBJ2-1	TGTGCCATCAGTGAGGAACCGGGACTAGCGAGCGAGCAGTTCTTC	CAISEEPGLASEQFF
.	.	TRBV9	TRBJ2-1	TGTGCCAGCAGCGTCGTGGGGAGCGAGCAGTTCTTC	CASSVVGSEQFF
.	TRBD2	TRBV7-2	TRBJ2-1	TGTGCCAGCAGTCGCAGGGTAGCGGGAGCGTTGATGACCTACAATGAGCAGTTCTTC	CASSRRVAGALMTYNEQFF
.	.	TRBV19	TRBJ1-1	TGTGCCTGCCGTCGGGGGAACACTGAAGCTTTCTTT	CACRRGNTEAFF
.	.	TRBV7-9	TRBJ1-1	TGTGCCAGCAGCTTAGGTATGAACACTGAAGCTTTCTTT	CASSLGMNTEAFF
.	TRBD1	TRBV6-5	TRBJ2-4	TGTGCCAGCAGCAGGGACAGGGGAAAACAATACTTC	CASSRDRGKQYF
.	TRBD1	TRBV10-3	TRBJ1-1	TGTGCCATCCATTCGGACAGGGGGCGTACTGAAGCTTTCTTT	CAIHSDRGRTEAFF
once	TRBD2	TRBV19	TRBJ2-1	TGTGCCAGTAGTTTCCCGAGGACTAGCGGGAGGCCCTCCTACAATGAGCAGTTCTTC	CASSFPRTSGRPSYNEQFF
.	.	TRBV5-1	TRBJ2-1	TGCGCCAGCAGAAGGAGCTCCTACAATGAGCAGTTCTTC	CASRRSSYNEQFF
.	TRBD1	TRBV28	TRBJ2-5	TGTGCCAGCGCGACAGGGGTTGACCAAGAGACCCAGTACTTC	CASATGVDQETQYF
.	TRBD1	TRBV6-5	TRBJ2-1	TGTGCCAGCAGTTACTCGATGTTTCAGGGACAGGAGCAGTTCTTC	CASSYSMFQGQEQFF
.	.	TRBV19	TRBJ2-6	TGTGCCAGTCAAGGGGCCACCAACTCTGGGGCCAACGTCCTGACTTTC	CASQGATNSGANVLTF
.	TRBD2	TRBV4-1	TRBJ2-3	TGCGCCAGCAGCCAAGAGGGGGGCCTAGCGGGACCCACAGATACGCAGTATTTT	CASSQEGGLAGPTDTQYF
.	TRBD1	TRBV6-6	TRBJ1-3	TGTGCCAGCAGTTCAGGGGGCGCAGGAGGAAACACCATATATTTT	CASSSGGAGGNTIYF